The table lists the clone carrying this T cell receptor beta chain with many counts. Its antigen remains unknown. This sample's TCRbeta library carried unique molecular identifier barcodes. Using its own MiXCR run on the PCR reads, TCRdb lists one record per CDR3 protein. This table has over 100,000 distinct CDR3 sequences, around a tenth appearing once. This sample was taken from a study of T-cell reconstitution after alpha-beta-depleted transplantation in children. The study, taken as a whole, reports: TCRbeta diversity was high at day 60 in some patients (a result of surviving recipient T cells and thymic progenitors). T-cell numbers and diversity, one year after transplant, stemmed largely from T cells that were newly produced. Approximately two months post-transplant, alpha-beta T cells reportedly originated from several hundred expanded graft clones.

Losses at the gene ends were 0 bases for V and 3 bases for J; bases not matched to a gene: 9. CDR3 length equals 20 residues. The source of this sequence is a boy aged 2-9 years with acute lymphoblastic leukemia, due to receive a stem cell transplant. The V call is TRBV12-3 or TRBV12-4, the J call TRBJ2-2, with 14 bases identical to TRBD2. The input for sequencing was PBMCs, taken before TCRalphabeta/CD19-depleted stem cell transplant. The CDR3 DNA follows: TGTGCCAGCAGTTTAGCGGGTAGGGGACTAGCGGGAGCGGACACCGGGGAGCTGTTTTTT. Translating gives CASSLAGRGLAGADTGELFF.